The clone carrying this T cell receptor beta chain occurred many times. The target antigen is unknown. The CDR3 totals 15 residues. The germline gives CDR1 SGHAT, CDR2 FQNNGV. The ends lost 2 bases at V and 0 bases at J; junction bases unmatched: 0. A volume of about 6 milliliters of peripheral blood was collected by draw at each of two time points. This entry comes from a study of prognosis after radiotherapy for stage I lung cancer. Whole-study results and caveats: Post-therapy Shannon entropy was lower in patients developing distant metastases following stereotactic body radiation therapy.

Amplification of the TCR beta CDR3 (from genomic DNA) was done by two-round multiplex PCR. The first round of PCR was done with primers that matched each TRBV and TRBJ gene. TCRdb reprocessed the multiplex PCR reads via MiXCR and lists one record per CDR3 protein. The sample records 59,000 or so distinct CDR3 sequences, 26% being singletons. The sequenced sample was PBMCs, obtained before or after stereotactic body radiation therapy (not recorded which). This sequence joins TRBV11-2 and TRBJ1-5, with TRBD1 matching 8 bases. This clonotype originated in a donor over 45 with non-small cell lung cancer. The chain's CDR3 is CASSLQGASNQPQHF. In DNA, the CDR3 is TGTGCCAGCAGCTTACAGGGGGCTAGCAATCAGCCCCAGCATTTT. Drawing the rest from reference TRBV11-2 and TRBJ1-5, the complete variable domain is EAGVAQSPRYKIIEKRQSVAFWCNPISGHATLYWYQQILGQGPKLLIQFQNNGVVDDSQLPKDRFSAERLKGVDSTLKIQPAKLEDSAVYLCASSLQGASNQPQHFGDGTRLSIL.